The 23 T cell receptor beta chains presented below share a single source sample, sequenced in a study of T cells in Graves' hyperthyroidism and ophthalmopathy. TCR beta CDR3 regions were amplified from RNA. First-round RT-PCR targeting the TCR CDR3 was performed with the HTBI primer set. Using its own MiXCR run on the multiplex PCR reads, TCRdb lists one record per CDR3 protein. The data contain under 750,000 distinct CDR3 sequences, around a sixth of them singletons. The material sequenced was blood. The origin of the receptors is a woman aged 45-65 years with Graves' hyperthyroidism that later progressed to Graves' ophthalmopathy.

The sample holds one count of this clonotype. CDR3 in amino acids: CASSHPTSGQETQYF. The CDR3 DNA reads as TGCGCCAGCAGCCACCCCACTAGCGGGCAAGAGACCCAGTACTTC. V usage is TRBV4-1 and J usage is TRBJ2-5; the match to TRBD2 covers 9 bases. CDR1 is MGHRA and CDR2 is YSYEKL in the germline V gene. V trimming: 3 bases; J trimming: 2 bases; junction bases outside the gene matches: 4. The CDR3 has 15 residues.

This clonotype was recorded at least ten times. The chain carries TRBV12-5 and TRBJ2-3, with TRBD1 as a possible D gene (6 bases). The CDR3 contains 15 residues. The germline V gene has CDR1 LGHNT and CDR2 FRNRAP. V dropped 3 bases and J dropped 3 bases, with 13 bases sitting between them. CDR3 nucleotide sequence: TGTGCTAGTGGTTTAGGGCAGGGGATAACAGATACGCAGTATTTT. Amino acid sequence: CASGLGQGITDTQYF. The full variable domain, rest sourced from reference TRBV12-5 and TRBJ2-3, is DARVTQTPRHKVTEMGQEVTMRCQPILGHNTVFWYRQTMMQGLELLAYFRNRAPLDDSGMPKDRFSAEMPDATLATLKIQPSEPRDSAVYFCASGLGQGITDTQYFGPGTRLTVL.

This clonotype was detected a few times. J is TRBJ1-5 and V is TRBV18; tentative D call: TRBD1 (5 bases). Trimming left V 4 bases short and J 5 bases short, with 9 bases between. This CDR3 comprises 13 residues. The germline CDR1 and CDR2 sequences are KGHSH and LQKENI. CDR3 amino acids: CASSLDKHQPQHF. The CDR3 nucleotides read TGTGCCAGCTCACTGGACAAACATCAGCCCCAGCATTTT.

This clonotype came up many times. This chain links TRBV2 with TRBJ1-1, with unresolved D. Trimming removed 6 bases at V and 9 bases at J, with 26 bases between. This CDR3 comprises 16 residues. Germline CDR1 and CDR2: SNHLY and FYNNEI. Here the CDR3 reads CASRAPLDGRREKAFF. Written as DNA, the CDR3 is TGTGCCAGCAGGGCTCCCTTGGACGGCAGGAGGGAGAAAGCTTTCTTT.

This clonotype was observed at least ten times. The V and J genes are TRBV12-3 or TRBV12-4 and TRBJ1-6, with a possible D match to TRBD1 (5 bases). There are 14 residues in the CDR3. Trimming removed 8 bases from V and 10 bases from J, with 18 bases in between. CDR3 protein: CASSGPATVSPLHF. In nucleotides, the CDR3 is TGTGCCAGCTCGGGGCCAGCAACAGTCTCACCCCTCCACTTT.

In this sample, this clonotype turned up a few times. The CDR3 nucleotides are TGTGCCAGCAGACCCCGGGACAGGGTTTACGAGCAGTACTTC. This gives the protein CASRPRDRVYEQYF. The chain joins TRBV5-6 to TRBJ2-7; 9 bases are a match to TRBD1. CDR1 and CDR2 from the germline V gene are SGHDT and YYEEEE. This CDR3 spans 14 amino acids. V dropped 5 bases and J dropped 4; count of bases not matched to a gene: 7.

A single count supports this clonotype. This chain joins TRBV19 and TRBJ1-5; unclear D gene. In germline, CDR1 is LNHDA, CDR2 SQIVND (reference sequence). V gave up 0 bases and J gave up 4 bases, with 10 bases separating them. The CDR3 consists of 15 residues. CDR3 amino acids: CASSIEGLGNQPQHF. DNA for the CDR3: TGTGCCAGTAGTATAGAAGGCCTGGGGAATCAGCCCCAGCATTTT.

This clonotype showed up just a few times. The chain recombines TRBV20-1 with TRBJ2-1; D is uncertain. Per the germline V gene, CDR1 is DFQATT and CDR2 is SNEGSKA (reference sequence). The CDR3 contains 11 residues. V was shortened by 5 bases and J by 7 bases, with 9 bases between the two germline ends. CDR3 in DNA: TGCAGTGCTCAGACTGGAAATGAGCAGTTCTTC. This codes for CSAQTGNEQFF.

This clonotype occurred many times. The V gene is TRBV5-1, the J gene TRBJ1-5, with D tentatively TRBD1 (5 bases). V was shortened by 6 bases and J by 2 bases, with 24 bases between the two germline ends. Per the germline V gene, CDR1 is SGHRS and CDR2 is YFSETQ. The CDR3 has 18 amino acids. CDR3 region: CASNFSRRVRAGNQPQHF. The DNA for the CDR3 is TGCGCCAGCAATTTTTCACGTCGAGTCAGGGCGGGCAATCAGCCCCAGCATTTT.

This clonotype was observed a handful of times. The chain links TRBV2 to TRBJ2-5; D is perhaps TRBD2 (7 bases). CDR1 and CDR2 (germline): SNHLY, FYNNEI. The V gene lost 2 bases and the J gene lost 5 bases, with 18 bases spanning the gap. The CDR3 totals 16 residues. The CDR3 protein is CASSELTGGAGETQYF. CDR3 DNA sequence: TGTGCCAGCAGTGAATTAACGGGGGGCGCGGGGGAGACCCAGTACTTC.

As for this clonotype: The conserved final phenylalanine or tryptophan is absent from the CDR3, which likely points to a read error. This chain uses TRBV5-5 with TRBJ1-2; D call uncertain. The CDR3 loop spans 16 amino acids. The V gene lost 0 bases and the J gene lost 4 bases, with 16 bases spanning the gap. Germline assignment: CDR1 SGHKS and CDR2 YYEKEE (reference sequence). The CDR3 DNA reads as TGTGCCAGCAGCTTGGCCGACCCTCGGAGGGTCTATGGCTACACCCTC. This translates into CASSLADPRRVYGYTL.

This clonotype was observed a handful of times. The genes are TRBV20-1 and TRBJ2-2, with 10 nucleotides matching TRBD2. Germline CDR1 is DFQATT and CDR2 is SNEGSKA (reference sequence). With V trimmed by 5 bases and J by 6 bases, 6 bases remained unmatched. The CDR3 totals 14 residues. CDR3 sequence reads: CSAFSGGAPGELFF. CDR3 sequence (DNA): TGCAGTGCTTTCAGCGGGGGGGCCCCCGGGGAGCTGTTTTTT.

This clonotype was seen at least ten times. The chain carries TRBV30 and TRBJ1-2; no reliable D call. V lost 0 bases to trimming and J lost 8 bases, with 10 bases between them. From germline, CDR1 is GTSNPN and CDR2 SVGIG (reference sequence). This CDR3 is 12 amino acids long. The CDR3 coding sequence is TGTGCCTGGAGTGTAAGGGTCGGGGGCTACACCTTC. Translation gives CAWSVRVGGYTF.

This clonotype was seen a few times. The chain employs TRBV4-1 and TRBJ2-1; 9 bases fit TRBD2. Germline V gene sequence: CDR1 MGHRA, CDR2 YSYEKL. Trimming removed 3 bases from V and 6 bases from J; junction bases left unmatched: 9. The CDR3 contains 16 residues. In DNA, the CDR3 is TGCGCCAGCAGCCAGTTGGGCGGGGGGGCCCCCAATGAGCAGTTCTTC. This encodes CASSQLGGGAPNEQFF.

V and J are TRBV3-1 and TRBJ2-7; 8 nucleotides match TRBD2. With V trimmed by 7 bases and J by 3 bases, 8 bases remained unmatched. This CDR3 has 14 residues. Germline lookup yields CDR1 LGHDT and CDR2 YNNKEL (reference sequence). The CDR3 is CASTTGGADYEQYF. As DNA, the CDR3 is TGTGCCAGCACCACCGGGGGGGCCGACTACGAGCAGTACTTC.

The chain uses TRBV7-6 and TRBJ1-3, with D tentatively TRBD1 (5 bases). The CDR3 is made up of 15 amino acids. V dropped 1 base and J dropped 2 bases, with 9 bases sitting between them. Germline loops: CDR1 SGHVS, CDR2 FNYEAQ. This CDR3 reads CASSLEGQAGNTIYF. CDR3 nucleotides: TGTGCCAGCAGCTTAGAGGGGCAAGCTGGAAACACCATATATTTT.

This clonotype was found many times. This rearrangement joins TRBV12-3 or TRBV12-4 to TRBJ2-2; TRBD2 is a possible D gene (5 bases). Trimming removed 2 bases at V and 5 bases at J, with 9 bases between. The CDR3 has 14 residues. CDR3 DNA sequence: TGTGCCAGCAGTTTATTCGAGGGAACCGGGGAGCTGTTTTTT. It translates to CASSLFEGTGELFF.

This chain connects TRBV12-3 or TRBV12-4 to TRBJ2-3; 12 bases fit TRBD2. Unmatched junction bases numbered 10, after V lost 3 bases and J lost 0 bases. The CDR3 runs 19 residues. DNA of the CDR3: TGTGCCAGCAGTTTGATTTCTAGCGGGGGGGCCACAAGCACAGATACGCAGTATTTT. It encodes CASSLISSGGATSTDTQYF.

The CDR3 reads CASSSTPSTNEKLFF. The CDR3 DNA follows: TGTGCCAGCAGCTCGACTCCCTCAACTAATGAAAAACTGTTTTTT. The chain couples TRBV7-9 to TRBJ1-4; no definite D call. Germline V lookup: CDR1 SEHNR, CDR2 FQNEAQ (reference sequence). CDR3 size: 15 residues. Trimming took off 4 bases at V and 0 bases at J, with 9 bases between the two ends.

This clonotype was picked up many times. The chain is built from TRBV10-3 and TRBJ1-4; 8 positions agree with TRBD1. Germline CDR1 is ENHRY and CDR2 is SYGVKD. The CDR3 totals 12 residues. Trimming cost V 10 bases and J 3 bases; bases outside gene matches: 1. The CDR3 DNA reads TGTGCCACGACAGGGGCTAATGAAAAACTGTTTTTT. As protein: CATTGANEKLFF.

This clonotype came up many times. The rearrangement links TRBV6-1 to TRBJ1-1; unclear D gene. V lost 6 bases, J lost 1 base, and 15 bases lay in between. CDR1 and CDR2 (germline): MNHNS, SASEGT. The CDR3 spans 15 residues. The CDR3 DNA sequence: TGTGCCAGCAGCCCACGGTCCCTGTGGAACACTGAAGCTTTCTTT. It specifies CASSPRSLWNTEAFF.

This clonotype was found many times. The rearrangement joins TRBV10-3 to TRBJ2-3; TRBD1 agrees at 9 bases. Germline loops: CDR1 ENHRY, CDR2 SYGVKD. Trimming cost V 10 bases and J 2 bases; bases outside gene matches: 10. The CDR3 has 15 amino acids. CDR3 sequence reads: CATRYGTGYTDTQYF. In DNA form, the CDR3 reads TGTGCCACCCGGTACGGGACAGGGTACACAGATACGCAGTATTTT.

This clonotype has just a few counts. The genes are TRBV19 and TRBJ2-1, with D possibly being TRBD1 or TRBD2 (6 bases each). This CDR3 has 17 residues. V lost 0 bases, J lost 2 bases, and 14 bases lay in between. The germline gives CDR1 LNHDA, CDR2 SQIVND (reference sequence). DNA of the CDR3: TGTGCCAGTAGTATAGATCTTGAGGGGGGCCCCTACAATGAGCAGTTCTTC. Protein: CASSIDLEGGPYNEQFF. The complete variable domain, with remaining parts taken from reference TRBV19 and TRBJ2-1, reads DGGITQSPKYLFRKEGQNVTLSCEQNLNHDAMYWYRQDPGQGLRLIYYSQIVNDFQKGDIAEGYSVSREKKESFPLTVTSAQKNPTAFYLCASSIDLEGGPYNEQFFGPGTRLTVL.